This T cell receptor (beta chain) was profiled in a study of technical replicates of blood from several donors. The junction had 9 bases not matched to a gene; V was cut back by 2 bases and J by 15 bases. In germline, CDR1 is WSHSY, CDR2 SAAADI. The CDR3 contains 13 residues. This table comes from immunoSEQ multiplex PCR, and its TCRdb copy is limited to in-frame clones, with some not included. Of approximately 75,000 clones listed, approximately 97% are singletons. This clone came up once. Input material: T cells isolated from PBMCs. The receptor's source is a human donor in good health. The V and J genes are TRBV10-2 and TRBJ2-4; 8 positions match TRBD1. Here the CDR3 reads CASSEPPDRDRYF. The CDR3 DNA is TGCGCCAGCAGTGAGCCCCCGGACAGGGATCGGTACTTC.